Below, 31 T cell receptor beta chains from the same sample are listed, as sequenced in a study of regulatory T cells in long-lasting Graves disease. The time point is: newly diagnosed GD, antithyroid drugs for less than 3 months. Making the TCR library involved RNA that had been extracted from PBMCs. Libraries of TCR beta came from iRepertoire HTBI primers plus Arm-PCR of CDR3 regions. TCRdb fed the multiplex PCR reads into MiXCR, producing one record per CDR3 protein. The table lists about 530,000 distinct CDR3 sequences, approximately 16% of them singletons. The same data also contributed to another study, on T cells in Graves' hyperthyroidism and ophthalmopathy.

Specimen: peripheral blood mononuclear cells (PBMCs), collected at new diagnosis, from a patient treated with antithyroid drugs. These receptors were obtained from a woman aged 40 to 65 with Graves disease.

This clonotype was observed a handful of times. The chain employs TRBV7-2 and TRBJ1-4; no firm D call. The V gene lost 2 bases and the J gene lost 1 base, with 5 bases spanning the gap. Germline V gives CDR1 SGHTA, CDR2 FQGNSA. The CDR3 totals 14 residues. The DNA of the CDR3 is TGTGCCAGCAGCTTAACGCTAACTAATGAAAAACTGTTTTTT. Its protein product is CASSLTLTNEKLFF.

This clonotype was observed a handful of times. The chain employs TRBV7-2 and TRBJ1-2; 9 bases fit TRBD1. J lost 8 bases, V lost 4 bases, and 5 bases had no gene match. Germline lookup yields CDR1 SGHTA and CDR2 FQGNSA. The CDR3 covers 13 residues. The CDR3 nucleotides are TGTGCCAGCAGCTCGGACAGGGGAAGGGGCTACACCTTC. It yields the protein CASSSDRGRGYTF.

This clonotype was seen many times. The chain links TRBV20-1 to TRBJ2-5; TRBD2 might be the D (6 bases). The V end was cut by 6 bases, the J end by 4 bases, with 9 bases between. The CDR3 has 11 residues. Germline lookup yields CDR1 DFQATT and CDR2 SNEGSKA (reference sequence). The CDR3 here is CSAGTAETQYF. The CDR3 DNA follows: TGCAGTGCAGGGACTGCAGAGACCCAGTACTTC.

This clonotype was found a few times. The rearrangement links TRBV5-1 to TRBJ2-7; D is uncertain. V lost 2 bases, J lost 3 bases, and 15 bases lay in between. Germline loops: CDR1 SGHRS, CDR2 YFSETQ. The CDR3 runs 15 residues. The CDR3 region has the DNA TGCGCCAGCAGCTTAAGTTCTAGACCCCTCTACGAGCAGTACTTC. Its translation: CASSLSSRPLYEQYF.

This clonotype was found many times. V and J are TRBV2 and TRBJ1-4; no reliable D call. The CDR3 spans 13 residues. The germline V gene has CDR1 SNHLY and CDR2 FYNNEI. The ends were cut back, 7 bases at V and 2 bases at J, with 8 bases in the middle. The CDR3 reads CASKRGTNEKLFF. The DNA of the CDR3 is TGTGCCAGCAAGAGAGGGACTAATGAAAAACTGTTTTTT.

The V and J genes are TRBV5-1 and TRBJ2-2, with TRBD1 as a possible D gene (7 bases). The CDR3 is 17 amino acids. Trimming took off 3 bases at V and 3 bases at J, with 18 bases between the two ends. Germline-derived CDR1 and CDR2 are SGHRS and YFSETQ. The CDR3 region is CASSSDRDSRYTGELFF. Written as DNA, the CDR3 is TGCGCCAGCAGCTCTGACAGGGACTCTCGGTACACCGGGGAGCTGTTTTTT.

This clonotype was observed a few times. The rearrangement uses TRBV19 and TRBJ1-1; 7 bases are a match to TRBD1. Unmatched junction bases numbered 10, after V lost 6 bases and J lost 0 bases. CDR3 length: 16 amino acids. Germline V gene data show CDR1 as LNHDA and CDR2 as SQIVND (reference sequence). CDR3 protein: CASRDRPTPMNTEAFF. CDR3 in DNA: TGTGCCAGTAGGGACAGGCCGACGCCCATGAACACTGAAGCTTTCTTT.

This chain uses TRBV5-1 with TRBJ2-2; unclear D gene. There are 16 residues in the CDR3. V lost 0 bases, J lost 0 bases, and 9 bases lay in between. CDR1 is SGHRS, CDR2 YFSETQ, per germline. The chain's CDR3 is CASSLESPTNTGELFF. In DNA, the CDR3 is TGCGCCAGCAGCTTGGAAAGCCCTACGAACACCGGGGAGCTGTTTTTT.

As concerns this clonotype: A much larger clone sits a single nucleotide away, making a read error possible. CDR3 DNA: TGCGCCAGCAGCTTGGCCAATGCGCAAGAGACCCAGCACTTC. It codes for CASSLANAQETQHF. The chain links TRBV5-1 to TRBJ2-1, with D unresolved. Germline CDR1 and CDR2: SGHRS and YFSETQ. The CDR3 contains 14 residues.

CDR3 sequence: CASSSPVGGGARGNTGELFF. CDR3 bases: TGTGCCAGCAGTTCCCCCGTGGGCGGGGGGGCCCGGGGGAACACCGGGGAGCTGTTTTTT. This sequence joins TRBV6-5 and TRBJ2-2; 9 nucleotides line up with TRBD2. V was clipped by 4 bases and J by 1 base; unmatched bases: 16. CDR1 is MNHEY, CDR2 SVGAGI, per germline. The CDR3 is 20 residues long.

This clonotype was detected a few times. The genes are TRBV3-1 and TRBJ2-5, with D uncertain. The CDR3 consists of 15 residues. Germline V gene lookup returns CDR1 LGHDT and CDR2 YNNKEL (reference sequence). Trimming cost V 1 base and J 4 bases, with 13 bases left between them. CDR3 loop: CASSQVNSLRETQYF. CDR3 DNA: TGTGCCAGCAGCCAAGTAAACTCGCTGAGAGAGACCCAGTACTTC.

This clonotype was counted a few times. Here the CDR3 reads CAWTAGPDYGYTF. The CDR3 DNA sequence: TGTGCCTGGACCGCGGGGCCGGACTATGGCTACACCTTC. This chain joins TRBV30 and TRBJ1-2, with D possibly matching TRBD1 (5 bases). The germline V gene has CDR1 GTSNPN and CDR2 SVGIG (reference sequence). This CDR3 region has 13 residues. V shed 4 bases and J shed 3 bases, with 12 bases lying between them.

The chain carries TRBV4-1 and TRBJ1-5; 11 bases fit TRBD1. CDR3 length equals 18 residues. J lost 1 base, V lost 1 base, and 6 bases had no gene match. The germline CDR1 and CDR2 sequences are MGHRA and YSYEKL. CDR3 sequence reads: CASSQGTGGGRSNQPQHF. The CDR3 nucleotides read TGCGCCAGCAGCCAAGGGACAGGGGGCGGTAGGAGCAATCAGCCCCAGCATTTT.

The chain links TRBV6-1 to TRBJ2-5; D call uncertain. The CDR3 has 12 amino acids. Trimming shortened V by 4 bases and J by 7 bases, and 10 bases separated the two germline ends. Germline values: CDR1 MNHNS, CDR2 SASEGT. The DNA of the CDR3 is TGTGCCAGCAGTGGAGTCGCTCCGACCCAGTACTTC. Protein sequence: CASSGVAPTQYF.

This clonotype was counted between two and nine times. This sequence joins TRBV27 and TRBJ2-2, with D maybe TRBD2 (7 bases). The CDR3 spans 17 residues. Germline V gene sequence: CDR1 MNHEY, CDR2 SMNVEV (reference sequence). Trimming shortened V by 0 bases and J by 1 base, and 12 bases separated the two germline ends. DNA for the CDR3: TGTGCCAGCAGTTTATCTTGGGGGGGGCAGAACACCGGGGAGCTGTTTTTT. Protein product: CASSLSWGGQNTGELFF.

CDR3 in DNA: TGCGCCAGCAGCCTCACAGGGGATCCCGGGGAGCTGTTTTTT. Translated: CASSLTGDPGELFF. This chain joins TRBV5-1 and TRBJ2-2; 7 bases map to TRBD1. V shed 4 bases and J 6 bases; nucleotides not matched to a gene: 6. There are 14 residues in the CDR3. The germline gives CDR1 SGHRS, CDR2 YFSETQ.

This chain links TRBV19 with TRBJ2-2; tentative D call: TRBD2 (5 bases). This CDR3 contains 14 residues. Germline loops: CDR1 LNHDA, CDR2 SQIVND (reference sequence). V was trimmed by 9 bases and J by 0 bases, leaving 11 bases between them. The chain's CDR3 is CASLAGANTGELFF. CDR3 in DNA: TGTGCCAGCCTAGCCGGGGCGAACACCGGGGAGCTGTTTTTT.

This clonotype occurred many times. CDR3 sequence (DNA): TGTGCCAGCAGCTTGACGTTAGCGGGGGGCGCCTACAATGAGCAGTTCTTC. Encoded protein: CASSLTLAGGAYNEQFF. The gene calls are TRBV11-2 and TRBJ2-1, with 10 positions matching TRBD2. The trim removed 3 bases at V and 2 bases at J, leaving 7 bases unmatched. Germline CDR1 and CDR2: SGHAT and FQNNGV. This CDR3 is built from 17 residues.

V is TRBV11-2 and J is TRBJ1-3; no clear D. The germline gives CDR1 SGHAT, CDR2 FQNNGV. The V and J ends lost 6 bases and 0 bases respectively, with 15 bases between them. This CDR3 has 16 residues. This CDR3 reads CASSKIARFSGNTIYF. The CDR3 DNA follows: TGTGCCAGCAGTAAAATAGCGCGGTTCTCTGGAAACACCATATATTTT.

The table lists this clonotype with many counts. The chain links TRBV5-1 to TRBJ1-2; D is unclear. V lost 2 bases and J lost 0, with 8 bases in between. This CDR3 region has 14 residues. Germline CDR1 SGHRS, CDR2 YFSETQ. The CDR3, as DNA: TGCGCCAGCAGCTTTGCGAAAGCTAACTATGGCTACACCTTC. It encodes CASSFAKANYGYTF.

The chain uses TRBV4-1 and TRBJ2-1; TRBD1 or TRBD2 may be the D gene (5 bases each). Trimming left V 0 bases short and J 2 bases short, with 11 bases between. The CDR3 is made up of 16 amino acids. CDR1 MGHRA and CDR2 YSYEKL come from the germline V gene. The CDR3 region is CASSQDPRGPYNEQFF. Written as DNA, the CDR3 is TGCGCCAGCAGCCAAGACCCTCGGGGACCCTACAATGAGCAGTTCTTC.

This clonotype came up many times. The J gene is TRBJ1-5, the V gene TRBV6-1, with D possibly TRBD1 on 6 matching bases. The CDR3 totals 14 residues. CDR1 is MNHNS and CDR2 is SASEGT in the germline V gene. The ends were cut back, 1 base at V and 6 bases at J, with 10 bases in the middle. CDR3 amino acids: CASSEGGPGQPQHF. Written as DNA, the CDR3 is TGTGCCAGCAGTGAAGGGGGGCCAGGTCAGCCCCAGCATTTT.

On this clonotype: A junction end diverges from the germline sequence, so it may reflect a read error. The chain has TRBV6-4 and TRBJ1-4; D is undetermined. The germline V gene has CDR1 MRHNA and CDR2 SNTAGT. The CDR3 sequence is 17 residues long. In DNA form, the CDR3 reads TGTGCCAGCAGTTACTCGATATCCACTAGGGAAATTGGTGGACCGTTTTTT. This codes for CASSYSISTREIGGPFF.

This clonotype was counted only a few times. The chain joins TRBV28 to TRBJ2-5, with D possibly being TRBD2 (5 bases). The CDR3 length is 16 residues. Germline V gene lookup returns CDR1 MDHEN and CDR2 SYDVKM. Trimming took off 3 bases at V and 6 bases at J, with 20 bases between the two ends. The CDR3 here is CASSFFGLRKEKTQYF. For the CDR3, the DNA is TGTGCCAGCAGTTTCTTCGGACTCCGCAAGGAAAAGACCCAGTACTTC.

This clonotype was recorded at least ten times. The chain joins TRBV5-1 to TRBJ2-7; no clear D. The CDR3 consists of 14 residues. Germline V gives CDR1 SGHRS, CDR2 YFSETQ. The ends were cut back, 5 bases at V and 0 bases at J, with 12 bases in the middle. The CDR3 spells CASSLDSSSYEQYF. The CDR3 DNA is TGCGCCAGCAGTCTCGACTCATCCTCCTACGAGCAGTACTTC.

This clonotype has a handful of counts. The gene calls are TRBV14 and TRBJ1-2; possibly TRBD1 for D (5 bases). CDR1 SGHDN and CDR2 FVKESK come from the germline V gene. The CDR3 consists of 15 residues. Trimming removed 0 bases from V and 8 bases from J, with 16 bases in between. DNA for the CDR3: TGTGCCAGCAGCCAAGAGCCGGGGCCCACTAAGGGCTACACCTTC. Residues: CASSQEPGPTKGYTF. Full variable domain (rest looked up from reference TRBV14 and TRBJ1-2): EAGVTQFPSHSVIEKGQTVTLRCDPISGHDNLYWYRRVMGKEIKFLLHFVKESKQDESGMPNNRFLAERTGGTYSTLKVQPAELEDSGVYFCASSQEPGPTKGYTFGSGTRLTVV.

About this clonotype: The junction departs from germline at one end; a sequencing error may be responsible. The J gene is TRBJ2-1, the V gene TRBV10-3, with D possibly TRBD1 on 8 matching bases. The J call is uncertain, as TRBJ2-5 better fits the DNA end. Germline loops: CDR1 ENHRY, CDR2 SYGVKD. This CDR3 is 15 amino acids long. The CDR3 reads CASQGGEGQQEAQYF. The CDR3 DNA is TGTGCCTCACAGGGGGGGGAAGGACAGCAAGAGGCCCAGTACTTC.

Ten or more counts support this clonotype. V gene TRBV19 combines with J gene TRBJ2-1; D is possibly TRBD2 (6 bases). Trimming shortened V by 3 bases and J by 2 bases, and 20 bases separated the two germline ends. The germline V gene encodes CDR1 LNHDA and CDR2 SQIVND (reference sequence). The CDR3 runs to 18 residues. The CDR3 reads CASSMNGGTVLAYNEQFF. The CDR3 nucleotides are TGTGCCAGTAGTATGAACGGCGGGACCGTCCTCGCCTACAATGAGCAGTTCTTC.

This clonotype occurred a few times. CDR3 in amino acids: CASYPTIRVNTEAFF. The CDR3 nucleotides are TGTGCCAGCTACCCCACGATCAGGGTGAACACTGAAGCTTTCTTT. The rearrangement joins TRBV27 to TRBJ1-1; TRBD1 might be the D (5 bases). Germline loops: CDR1 MNHEY, CDR2 SMNVEV (reference sequence). The CDR3 is made up of 15 amino acids. Deletions cut 8 bases from V and 0 bases from J, with 16 bases between.

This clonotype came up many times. Written as DNA, the CDR3 is TGTGCCAGCAGCGCGGACAGGGGGGGAGGCTACACCTTC. This translates into CASSADRGGGYTF. The rearrangement uses TRBV7-3 and TRBJ1-2; 10 bases line up with TRBD1. The CDR3 covers 13 residues. Germline-derived CDR1 and CDR2 are SGHTA and FQGTGA. V was pared by 5 bases and J by 8 bases, with 5 bases of the junction left unmatched.

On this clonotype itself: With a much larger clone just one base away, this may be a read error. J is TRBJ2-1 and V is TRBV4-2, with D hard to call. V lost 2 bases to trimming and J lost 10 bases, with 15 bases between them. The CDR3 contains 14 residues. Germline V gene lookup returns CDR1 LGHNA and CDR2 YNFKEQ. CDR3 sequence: CASSQIELRGEQFF. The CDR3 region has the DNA TGTGCCAGCAGCCAAATCGAACTAAGAGGCGAGCAGTTCTTC.